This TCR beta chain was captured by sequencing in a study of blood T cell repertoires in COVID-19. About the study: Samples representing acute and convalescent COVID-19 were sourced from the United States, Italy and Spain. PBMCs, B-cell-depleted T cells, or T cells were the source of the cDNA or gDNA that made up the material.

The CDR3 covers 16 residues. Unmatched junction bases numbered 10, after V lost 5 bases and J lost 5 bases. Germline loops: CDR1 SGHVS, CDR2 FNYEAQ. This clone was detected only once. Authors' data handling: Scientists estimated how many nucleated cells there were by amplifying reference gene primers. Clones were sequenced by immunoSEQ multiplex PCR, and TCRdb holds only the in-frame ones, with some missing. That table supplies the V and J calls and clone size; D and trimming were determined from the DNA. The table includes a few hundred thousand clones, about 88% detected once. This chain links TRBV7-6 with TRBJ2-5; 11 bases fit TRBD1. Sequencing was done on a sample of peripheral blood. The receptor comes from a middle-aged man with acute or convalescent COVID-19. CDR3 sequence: CASSAGPGTGGETQYF. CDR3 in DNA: TGTGCCAGCAGCGCAGGACCCGGGACAGGGGGTGAGACCCAGTACTTC. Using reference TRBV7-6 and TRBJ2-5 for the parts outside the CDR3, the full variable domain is GAGVSQSPRYKVTKRGQDVALRCDPISGHVSLYWYRQALGQGPEFLTYFNYEAQQDKSGLPNDRFSAERPEGSISTLTIQRTEQRDSAMYRCASSAGPGTGGETQYFGPGTRLLVL.